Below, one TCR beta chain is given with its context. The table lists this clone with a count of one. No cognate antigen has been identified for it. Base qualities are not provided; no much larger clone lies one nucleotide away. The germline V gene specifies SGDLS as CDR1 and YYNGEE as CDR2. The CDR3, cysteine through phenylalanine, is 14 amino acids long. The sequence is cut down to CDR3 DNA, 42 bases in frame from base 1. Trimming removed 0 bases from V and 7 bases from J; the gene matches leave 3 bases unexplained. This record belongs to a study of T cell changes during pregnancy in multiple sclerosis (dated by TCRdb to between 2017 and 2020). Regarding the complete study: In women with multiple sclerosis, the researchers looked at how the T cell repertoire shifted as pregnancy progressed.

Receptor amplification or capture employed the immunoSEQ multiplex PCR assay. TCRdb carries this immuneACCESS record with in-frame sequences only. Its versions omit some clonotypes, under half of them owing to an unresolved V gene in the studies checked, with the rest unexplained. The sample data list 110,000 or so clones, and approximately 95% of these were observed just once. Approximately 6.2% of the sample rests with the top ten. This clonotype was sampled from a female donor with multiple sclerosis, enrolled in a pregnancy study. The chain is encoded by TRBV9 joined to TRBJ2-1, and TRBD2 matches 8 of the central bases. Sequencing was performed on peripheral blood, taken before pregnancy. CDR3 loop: CASSVEAGVNEQFF. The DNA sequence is TGTGCCAGCAGCGTAGAAGCGGGAGTGAATGAGCAGTTCTTC.